Detailed here is one T cell receptor (beta chain). Its antigen is not identified. The entry originates in a study of naive and memory T cell subsets. The study, taken as a whole, reports: Possibly reflecting memory cells re-expressing CD45RA, a few larger clonotypes occurred in naive repertoires, especially CD8.

An equimolar mix of two oligonucleotides served as the beta constant-region primer for TRBC1 and TRBC2. The ligated cDNA underwent four PCR rounds using SP2 and nested alpha and beta constant-region primers. Each CDR3 protein gets one entry after TCRdb re-called the UMI-ligation and nested PCR reads with MiXCR. The sample shows more than 120,000 distinct CDR3 sequences, approximately 21% of them seen only once. This receptor was taken from a human donor in good health. The sample consisted of naive CD8+ T cells from blood.

The CDR3 sequence: CASSLSWRAAFSEQFF. The CDR3 DNA is TGCGCCAGCAGCTTGAGTTGGAGGGCGGCGTTCTCTGAGCAGTTCTTC. V is TRBV5-1 and J is TRBJ2-1, with D possibly matching TRBD2 (6 bases). The germline V gene encodes CDR1 SGHRS and CDR2 YFSETQ. Trimming shortened V by 1 base and J by 9 bases, and 20 bases separated the two germline ends. The CDR3 runs to 16 residues.